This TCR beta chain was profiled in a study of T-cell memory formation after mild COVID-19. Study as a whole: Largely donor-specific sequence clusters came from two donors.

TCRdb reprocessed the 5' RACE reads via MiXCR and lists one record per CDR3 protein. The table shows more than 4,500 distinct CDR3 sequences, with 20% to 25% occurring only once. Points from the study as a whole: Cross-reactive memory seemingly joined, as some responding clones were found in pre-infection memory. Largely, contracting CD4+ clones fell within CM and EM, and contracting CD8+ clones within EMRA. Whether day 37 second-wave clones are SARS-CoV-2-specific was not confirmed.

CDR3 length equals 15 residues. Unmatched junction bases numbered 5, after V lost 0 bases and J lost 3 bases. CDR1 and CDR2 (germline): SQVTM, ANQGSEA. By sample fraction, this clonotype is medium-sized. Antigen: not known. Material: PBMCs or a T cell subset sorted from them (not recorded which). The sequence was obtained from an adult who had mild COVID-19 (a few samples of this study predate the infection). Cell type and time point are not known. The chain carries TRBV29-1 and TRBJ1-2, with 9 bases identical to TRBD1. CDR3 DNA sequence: TGCAGCGTTGAAGAAGGGACAGGGCTCCACTATGGCTACACCTTC. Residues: CSVEEGTGLHYGYTF. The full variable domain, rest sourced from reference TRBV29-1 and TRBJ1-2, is SAVISQKPSRDICQRGTSLTIQCQVDSQVTMMFWYRQQPGQSLTLIATANQGSEATYESGFVIDKFPISRPNLTFSTLTVSNMSPEDSSIYLCSVEEGTGLHYGYTFGSGTRLTVV.